This passage covers 10 T cell receptor beta chains from one sample sequenced in a study of blood T cell repertoires in COVID-19. This table comes from immunoSEQ multiplex PCR, and its TCRdb copy is limited to in-frame clones, with some not included. Among 250,000 or so clones listed, about 82% were seen once. Input material: peripheral blood. The receptor set was obtained from an older woman with active or convalescent COVID-19.

The chain recombines TRBV5-1 with TRBJ1-2, with 7 nucleotides matching TRBD1. The V gene end was trimmed by 4 bases and the J gene end by 2 bases; junction bases not matched to a gene: 8. Germline loops: CDR1 SGHRS, CDR2 YFSETQ. CDR3 length: 15 amino acids. The CDR3, as DNA: TGCGCCAGCAGCCGGACGGGGGACAGCAACTATGGCTACACCTTC. Protein sequence: CASSRTGDSNYGYTF.

The chain recombines TRBV5-4 with TRBJ1-2; 10 positions match TRBD1. CDR1 and CDR2 from the germline V gene are SGHNT and YYREEE (reference sequence). Trimming at V came to 5 bases and at J to 5 bases, leaving 9 bases not matched to a gene. This CDR3 region has 15 residues. The CDR3 nucleotides read TGTGCCAGCAGACAGAGCCCGGGACAGGGGTATGGCTACACCTTC. Amino acids: CASRQSPGQGYGYTF.

As DNA, the CDR3 is TGTGCCAGCAGCGTCAGGGGTAATCAGCCCCAGCATTTT. Its protein product is CASSVRGNQPQHF. The chain carries TRBV7-2 and TRBJ1-5, with D possibly being TRBD1 (6 bases). Per the germline V gene, CDR1 is SGHTA and CDR2 is FQGNSA. V dropped 5 bases and J dropped 4 bases, with 9 bases sitting between them. This CDR3 is 13 amino acids long.

This chain joins TRBV4-2 and TRBJ2-2; 10 nucleotides align to TRBD2. V lost 4 bases, J lost 0 bases, and 2 bases stayed unmatched. This CDR3 has 16 amino acids. Germline V CDR1 and CDR2: LGHNA, YNFKEQ. DNA of the CDR3: TGTGCCAGCAGCCTCCTAGCGGGGGCGAACACCGGGGAGCTGTTTTTT. It yields the protein CASSLLAGANTGELFF.

V gene TRBV5-1 combines with J gene TRBJ2-1; 10 bases line up with TRBD1. The CDR3 is 17 residues long. Germline trimming cut 0 bases from V and 5 bases from J; bases unmatched to any gene: 8. Germline CDR1 reads SGHRS; CDR2 reads YFSETQ. The CDR3 protein is CASSLGVGTGAHNEQFF. The CDR3 DNA follows: TGCGCCAGCAGCTTGGGTGTCGGGACAGGGGCACACAATGAGCAGTTCTTC.

For the CDR3, the DNA is TGTGCCAGCAGTGAAGCAGCGGGCAAGATGTACGTC. Protein: CASSEAAGKMYV. This chain joins TRBV6-1 and TRBJ2-7; tentative D call: TRBD2 (6 bases). The CDR3 totals 12 residues. The germline V and J ends were trimmed by 0 bases and 12 bases, with 12 bases remaining between them. Germline values: CDR1 MNHNS, CDR2 SASEGT.

The J gene is TRBJ2-1, the V gene TRBV4-1; D perhaps matches TRBD2 (5 bases). Germline V gives CDR1 MGHRA, CDR2 YSYEKL. This CDR3 is 16 amino acids long. V was cut by 1 base and J by 1 base, with 11 bases left in between. This chain's CDR3 is CASSQGPAASYNEQFF. CDR3 bases: TGCGCCAGCAGCCAAGGGCCAGCGGCTTCCTACAATGAGCAGTTCTTC.

The chain employs TRBV7-2 and TRBJ2-7; possible D gene TRBD2, 6 bases. Germline V gene sequence: CDR1 SGHTA, CDR2 FQGNSA. The CDR3 is 15 amino acids. The germline V and J ends were trimmed by 2 bases and 1 base, with 12 bases remaining between them. CDR3 bases: TGTGCCAGCAGCTTAAGCGGGCAGCTTTCCTACGAGCAGTACGTC. Its protein is CASSLSGQLSYEQYV.

The J gene is TRBJ1-2, the V gene TRBV3-1 (or the pseudogene TRBV3-2); D is ambiguous. Germline V gene data show CDR1 as LGHDT and CDR2 as YNNKEL (reference sequence). The CDR3 covers 12 residues. Trimming took 4 bases from V and 2 from J, leaving 5 bases between them. CDR3 coding DNA: TGTGCCAGCAGCCCTACGAACTATGGCTACACCTTC. Amino acids: CASSPTNYGYTF.

The rearrangement joins TRBV11-3 to TRBJ2-1, with 12 bases fitting TRBD2. Germline CDR1 and CDR2: SGHNT and YENEEA. V lost 6 bases, J lost 4 bases, and 10 bases stayed unmatched. The CDR3 contains 17 residues. The CDR3 sequence: CASRDSGLAGSYNEQFF. The CDR3 DNA is TGTGCCAGCAGGGATTCCGGACTAGCGGGAAGTTACAATGAGCAGTTCTTC.